These 9 T cell receptor beta chains share one sample of origin, sequenced in a study of Ad26.COV2.S vaccination and SARS-CoV-2 variants. The protocol was immunoSEQ multiplex PCR, while the TCRdb copy is restricted to in-frame clones and leaves out a portion. Seen here are around 170,000 clones, around 90% observed once, and the top ten hold over 4.5%. Sequences were derived from peripheral blood, sampled after recovery from COVID-19. These TCRs come from a human donor who had recovered from COVID-19.

The V and J genes are TRBV3-1 (or the pseudogene TRBV3-2) and TRBJ2-2; 7 nucleotides line up with TRBD2. Germline-derived CDR1 and CDR2 are LGHDT and YNNKEL (reference sequence). The CDR3 is made up of 20 amino acids. The V gene end was trimmed by 0 bases and the J gene end by 2 bases; junction bases not matched to a gene: 15. The CDR3 protein is CASSQDLRLAVRKNTGELFF. The CDR3 coding sequence is TGTGCCAGCAGCCAAGATTTGAGGCTAGCGGTCCGTAAAAACACCGGGGAGCTGTTTTTT.

The chain joins TRBV7-2 to TRBJ1-6; TRBD1 agrees at 8 bases. The J segment lost 7 bases and the V segment lost 7 bases, leaving 6 bases of the junction unmatched. Germline lookup yields CDR1 SGHTA and CDR2 FQGNSA. There are 14 residues in the CDR3. CDR3 nucleotide sequence: TGTGCCAGCACCCGGACAGGGAGGAATTCACCCCTCCACTTT. It codes for CASTRTGRNSPLHF.

CDR3 coding DNA: TGTGCCAGCAGTGAAAAGTTTAGCGGGGGCCCTCGAGGGGAGACCCAGTACTTC. Translating gives CASSEKFSGGPRGETQYF. The chain combines TRBV6-1 with TRBJ2-5; 9 bases match TRBD2. CDR1 and CDR2 from the germline V gene are MNHNS and SASEGT. The J segment lost 5 bases and the V segment lost 2 bases, leaving 15 bases of the junction unmatched. The CDR3 is made up of 18 amino acids.

The chain combines TRBV6-5 with TRBJ1-2, with D possibly TRBD1 on 6 matching bases. From germline, CDR1 is MNHEY and CDR2 SVGAGI. Trimming left V 4 bases short and J 5 bases short, with 20 bases between. The CDR3 contains 16 residues. The CDR3 is CASSSRDTKSGYGYTF. The CDR3 DNA follows: TGTGCCAGCAGTTCCCGGGACACTAAGTCGGGGTATGGCTACACCTTC.

The V gene is TRBV4-2, the J gene TRBJ2-1; D is ambiguous. The V gene lost 1 base and the J gene lost 7 bases, with 5 bases spanning the gap. The CDR3 runs 12 residues. Looked up from germline, CDR1 is LGHNA and CDR2 is YNFKEQ. This CDR3 is CASSQGGNEQFF. DNA for the CDR3: TGTGCCAGCAGCCAAGGCGGAAATGAGCAGTTCTTC.

This chain connects TRBV28 to TRBJ1-2; D gene unclear. V dropped 3 bases and J dropped 3 bases, with 14 bases sitting between them. Germline loops: CDR1 MDHEN, CDR2 SYDVKM. The CDR3 contains 15 residues. This CDR3 reads CASSLYRPQYYGYTF. CDR3 in DNA: TGTGCCAGCAGTTTGTACCGCCCTCAATACTATGGCTACACCTTC.

The rearrangement joins TRBV7-3 to TRBJ2-7; possibly TRBD1 or TRBD2 for D (5 bases each). V was trimmed by 0 bases and J by 3 bases, leaving 12 bases between them. The CDR3 is made up of 15 amino acids. Per the germline V gene, CDR1 is SGHTA and CDR2 is FQGTGA. This chain's CDR3 is CASSLTGVRDYEQYF. The CDR3 DNA follows: TGTGCCAGCAGCTTAACGGGGGTCAGGGACTACGAGCAGTACTTC.

This clone has a handful of counts. V is TRBV10-3 and J is TRBJ2-7, with D uncertain. From germline, CDR1 is ENHRY and CDR2 SYGVKD. The V gene lost 0 bases and the J gene lost 0 bases, with 12 bases spanning the gap. The CDR3 has 16 residues. The CDR3 DNA reads as TGTGCCATCAGTGAGTCGGGCAGAGGCGACTCCTACGAGCAGTACTTC. This encodes CAISESGRGDSYEQYF.

This clone occurred a few times. The chain is built from TRBV4-1 and TRBJ1-6, with 8 positions matching TRBD1. The CDR3 has 14 residues. V gave up 3 bases and J gave up 10 bases; unmatched junction bases: 5. Germline assignment: CDR1 MGHRA and CDR2 YSYEKL. This CDR3 reads CASSQPGQVSPLHF. The CDR3 bases are TGCGCCAGCAGCCAGCCGGGACAGGTGTCACCCCTCCACTTT.